The clone carrying this T cell receptor beta chain appeared a few times. The sample belongs to a study of blood T cell repertoires in COVID-19. Study context: Samples of COVID-19 (acute and convalescent) were obtained from the United States, Italy and Spain. PBMCs, B-cell-depleted T cells, or T cells provided the cDNA or gDNA that made up the material.

Original processing notes: By means of reference gene primer amplification, nucleated cell counts were estimated. The method was immunoSEQ multiplex PCR; TCRdb's version includes in-frame clones alone and lacks a portion of them. The V and J calls and clone size were taken over from that table, and D and trimming were inferred from the DNA. The table lists 220,000 or so clones, around four fifths of them singletons. This CDR3 region has 12 residues. The V gene lost 4 bases and the J gene lost 4 bases, with 7 bases spanning the gap. Germline V gene data show CDR1 as LNHNV and CDR2 as YYDKDF (reference sequence).

The V call is TRBV15, the J call TRBJ1-2; D not resolved. The sequenced sample consisted of peripheral blood. The clonotype originates from a woman older than 75 with acute or convalescent COVID-19. CDR3 sequence (DNA): TGTGCCACCAGCACGGGAGCCTATGGCTACACCTTC. The encoded protein is CATSTGAYGYTF.